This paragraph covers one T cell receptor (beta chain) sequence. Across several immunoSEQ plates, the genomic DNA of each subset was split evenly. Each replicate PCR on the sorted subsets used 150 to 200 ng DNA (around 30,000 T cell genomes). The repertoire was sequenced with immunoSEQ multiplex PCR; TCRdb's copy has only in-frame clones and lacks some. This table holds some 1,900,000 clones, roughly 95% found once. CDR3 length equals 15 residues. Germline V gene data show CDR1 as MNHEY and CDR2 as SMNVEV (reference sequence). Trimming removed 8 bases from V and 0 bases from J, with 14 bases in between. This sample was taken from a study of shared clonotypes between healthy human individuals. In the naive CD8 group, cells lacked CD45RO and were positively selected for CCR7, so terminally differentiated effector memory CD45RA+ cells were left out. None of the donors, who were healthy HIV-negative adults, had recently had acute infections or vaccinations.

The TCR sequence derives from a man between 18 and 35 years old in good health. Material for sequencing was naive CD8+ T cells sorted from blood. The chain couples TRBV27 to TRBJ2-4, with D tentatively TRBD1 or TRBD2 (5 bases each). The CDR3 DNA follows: TGTGCCAGCGGGCCCCGGGGCCTAGCCAAAAACATTCAGTACTTC. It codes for CASGPRGLAKNIQYF.